This T cell receptor (beta chain) was identified during a study of regulatory T cells in long-lasting Graves disease. Arm-PCR of CDR3 regions with iRepertoire HTBI primers generated TCR beta libraries. Using its own MiXCR run on the multiplex PCR reads, TCRdb lists one record per CDR3 protein. Counted here are hundreds of thousands of distinct CDR3 sequences, around 21% occurring once; the ten biggest clones make up 7.8%. Time point here: persistent/refractory GD, antithyroid drugs over 5 years with positive TRAb. From PBMCs, RNA was extracted and then used to make the TCR library. This clonotype originated in a female donor with Graves disease. The material sequenced was peripheral blood mononuclear cells (PBMCs), taken when the disease was refractory, from a patient treated with antithyroid drugs.

CDR3 DNA: TGTGCCAGTACCATTCCGGGACAGGGCGTCACTGAAGCTTTCTTT. Translating it yields CASTIPGQGVTEAFF. The rearrangement uses TRBV19 and TRBJ1-1, with 9 bases lining up with TRBD1. This CDR3 contains 15 residues. Per the germline V gene, CDR1 is LNHDA and CDR2 is SQIVND (reference sequence). V lost 7 bases to trimming and J lost 4 bases; unmatched junction nucleotides: 10.